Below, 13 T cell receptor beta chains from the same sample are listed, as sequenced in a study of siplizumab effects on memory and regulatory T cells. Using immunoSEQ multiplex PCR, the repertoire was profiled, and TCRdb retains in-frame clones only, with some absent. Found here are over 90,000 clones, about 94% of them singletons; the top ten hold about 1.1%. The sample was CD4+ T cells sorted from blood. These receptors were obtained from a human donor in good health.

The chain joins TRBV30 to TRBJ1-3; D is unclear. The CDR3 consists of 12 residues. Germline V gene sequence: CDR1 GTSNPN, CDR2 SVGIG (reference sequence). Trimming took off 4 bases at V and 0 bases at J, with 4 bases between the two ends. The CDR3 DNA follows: TGTGCCTGGACAGCCTCTGGAAACACCATATATTTT. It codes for CAWTASGNTIYF.

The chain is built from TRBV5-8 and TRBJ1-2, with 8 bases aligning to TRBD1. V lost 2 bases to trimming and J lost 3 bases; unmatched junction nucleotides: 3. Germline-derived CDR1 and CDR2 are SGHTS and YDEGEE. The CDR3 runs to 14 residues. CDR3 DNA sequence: TGTGCCAGCAGCTTCGGACAGGGAGACTATGGCTACACCTTC. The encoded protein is CASSFGQGDYGYTF.

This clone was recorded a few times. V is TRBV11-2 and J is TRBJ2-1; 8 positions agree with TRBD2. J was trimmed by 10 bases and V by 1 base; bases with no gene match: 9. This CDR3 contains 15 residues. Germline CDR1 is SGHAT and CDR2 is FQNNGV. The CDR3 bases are TGTGCCAGCAGCTTAGCCCCCGGGACTAGTCGAGAGCAGTTCTTC. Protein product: CASSLAPGTSREQFF. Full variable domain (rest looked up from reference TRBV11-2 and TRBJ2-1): EAGVAQSPRYKIIEKRQSVAFWCNPISGHATLYWYQQILGQGPKLLIQFQNNGVVDDSQLPKDRFSAERLKGVDSTLKIQPAKLEDSAVYLCASSLAPGTSREQFFGPGTRLTVL.

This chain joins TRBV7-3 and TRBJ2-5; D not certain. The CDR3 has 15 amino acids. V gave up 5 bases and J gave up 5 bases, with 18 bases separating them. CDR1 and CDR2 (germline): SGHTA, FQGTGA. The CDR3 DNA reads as TGTGCCAGCAGCCCAACCGGTTCCTTTAGGGAGACCCAGTACTTC. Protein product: CASSPTGSFRETQYF.

The CDR3 DNA reads as TGCGCCAGCAGCTTAGTAGCGGGCGCCTACGAGCAGTACTTC. Translated: CASSLVAGAYEQYF. V usage is TRBV5-1 and J usage is TRBJ2-7, with 7 bases fitting TRBD2. The V gene's germline CDR1 is SGHRS and CDR2 YFSETQ. V shed 2 bases, J shed 2 bases, and the junction held 4 bases outside the gene matches. This CDR3 is built from 14 residues.

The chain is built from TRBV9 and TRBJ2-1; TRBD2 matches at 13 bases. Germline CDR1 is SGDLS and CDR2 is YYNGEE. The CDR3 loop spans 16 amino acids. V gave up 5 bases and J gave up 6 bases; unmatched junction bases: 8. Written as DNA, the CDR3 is TGTGCCAGCAGTCAGACCGGGACTAGCGGGACCAATGAGCAGTTCTTC. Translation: CASSQTGTSGTNEQFF.

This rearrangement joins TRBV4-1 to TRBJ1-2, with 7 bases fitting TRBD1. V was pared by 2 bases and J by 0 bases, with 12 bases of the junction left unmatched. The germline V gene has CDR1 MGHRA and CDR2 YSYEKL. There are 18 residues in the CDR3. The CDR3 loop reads CASSQHTGAQRANYGYTF. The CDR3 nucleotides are TGCGCCAGCAGCCAACACACAGGGGCCCAGAGAGCTAACTATGGCTACACCTTC.

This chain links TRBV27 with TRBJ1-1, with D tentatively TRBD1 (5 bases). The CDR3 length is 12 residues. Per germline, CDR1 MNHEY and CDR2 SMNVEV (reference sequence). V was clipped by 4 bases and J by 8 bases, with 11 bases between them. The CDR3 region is CASSSRGLEAFF. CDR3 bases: TGTGCCAGCAGTTCGAGGGGCCTAGAAGCTTTCTTT.

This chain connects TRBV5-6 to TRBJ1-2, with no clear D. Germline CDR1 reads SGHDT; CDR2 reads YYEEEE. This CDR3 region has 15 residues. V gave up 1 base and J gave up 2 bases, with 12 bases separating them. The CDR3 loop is CASSLRSTFNYGYTF. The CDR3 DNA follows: TGTGCCAGCAGCTTGAGGTCCACCTTCAACTATGGCTACACCTTC.

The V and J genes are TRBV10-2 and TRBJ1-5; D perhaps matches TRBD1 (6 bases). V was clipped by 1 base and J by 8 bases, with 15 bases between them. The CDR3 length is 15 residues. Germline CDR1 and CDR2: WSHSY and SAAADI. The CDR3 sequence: CASSEWRGAVEPQHF. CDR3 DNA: TGCGCCAGCAGTGAGTGGAGGGGGGCTGTCGAGCCCCAGCATTTT.

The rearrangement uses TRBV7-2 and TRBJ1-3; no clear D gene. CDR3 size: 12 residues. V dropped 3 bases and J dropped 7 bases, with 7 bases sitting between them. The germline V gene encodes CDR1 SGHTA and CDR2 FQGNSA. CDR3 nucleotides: TGTGCCAGCAGCTTTACCAGGAACACCATATATTTT. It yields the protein CASSFTRNTIYF.

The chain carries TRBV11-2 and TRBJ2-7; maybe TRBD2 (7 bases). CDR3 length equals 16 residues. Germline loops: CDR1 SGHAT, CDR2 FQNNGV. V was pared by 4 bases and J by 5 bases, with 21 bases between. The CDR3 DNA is TGTGCCAGCAGCTCACCTGGGGGCGGGAGTCTCCACGAGCAGTACTTC. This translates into CASSSPGGGSLHEQYF.

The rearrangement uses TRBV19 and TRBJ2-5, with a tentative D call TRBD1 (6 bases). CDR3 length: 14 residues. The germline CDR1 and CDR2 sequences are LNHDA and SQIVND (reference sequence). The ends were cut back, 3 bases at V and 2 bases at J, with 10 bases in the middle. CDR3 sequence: CASSILDSQETQYF. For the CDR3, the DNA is TGTGCCAGTAGTATCTTGGACAGTCAAGAGACCCAGTACTTC.